The 15 T cell receptor beta chains given below trace back to one sample, sequenced in a study of T cells in Graves' hyperthyroidism and ophthalmopathy. Researchers took RNA transcripts and amplified the TCR beta CDR3 regions from them. HTBI primers were the set used in a first-round RT-PCR of the TCR CDR3. In TCRdb, the multiplex PCR reads were re-called with MiXCR into one record per CDR3 protein. The sample includes around 390,000 distinct CDR3 sequences, roughly 15% of them seen just once. The sequencing sample was made of blood. The receptors were gathered from a woman between 25 and 40 years old with Graves' ophthalmopathy.

This clonotype was seen a few times. V and J are TRBV19 and TRBJ1-1; TRBD1 agrees at 7 bases. The V segment lost 6 bases and the J segment 1 base; nucleotides outside the gene matches: 8. CDR3 length equals 15 residues. CDR1 and CDR2 (germline): LNHDA, SQIVND (reference sequence). CDR3 in amino acids: CASRYRDSSNTEAFF. The CDR3 DNA sequence: TGTGCCAGTAGGTATCGGGACAGTTCGAACACTGAAGCTTTCTTT.

This clonotype came up many times. The chain links TRBV7-8 to TRBJ2-5, with 8 bases aligning to TRBD2. V gave up 2 bases and J gave up 2 bases; unmatched junction bases: 10. This CDR3 is built from 17 residues. Looked up from germline, CDR1 is SGHVS and CDR2 is FQNEAQ. CDR3 bases: TGTGCCAGCAGCTTATCCGGAGCGGGGGCGCGTCAAGAGACCCAGTACTTC. Amino acids: CASSLSGAGARQETQYF. The full variable domain, its missing parts supplied by reference TRBV7-8 and TRBJ2-5, is GAGVSQSPRYKVAKRGQDVALRCDPISGHVSLFWYQQALGQGPEFLTYFQNEAQLDKSGLPSDRFFAERPEGSVSTLKIQRTQQEDSAVYLCASSLSGAGARQETQYFGPGTRLLVL.

This clonotype is a singleton in its sample. No conserved phenylalanine or tryptophan is present at the end of the CDR3, so a read error is the likely explanation. J is TRBJ2-3 and V is TRBV12-3 or TRBV12-4; 12 positions match TRBD2. J lost 1 base, V lost 1 base, and 12 bases had no gene match. The length of the CDR3 is 20 residues. Here the CDR3 DNA reads TGTGCCAGCAGTTTAGACGCTAGCGGGGGGGCCCCCCAGGGCACAGATACGCAGTATTCT. It encodes CASSLDASGGAPQGTDTQYS.

This clonotype was seen many times. The rearrangement joins TRBV28 to TRBJ2-1; D unresolved. The germline V gene has CDR1 MDHEN and CDR2 SYDVKM. This CDR3 comprises 14 residues. Between the trimmed V and J ends, which lost 2 bases and 5 bases, there was a span of 10 bases. CDR3 in DNA: TGTGCCAGCAGTTTAGATCCGGGTAACAATGAGCAGTTCTTC. Its translation is CASSLDPGNNEQFF.

This clonotype was seen ten or more times. The chain couples TRBV19 to TRBJ2-3; D is uncertain. The CDR3 consists of 11 residues. The germline V gene has CDR1 LNHDA and CDR2 SQIVND (reference sequence). V lost 9 bases and J lost 6, with 10 bases in between. The CDR3 sequence: CASSAADTQYF. CDR3 sequence (DNA): TGTGCCAGCAGCGCGGCTGATACGCAGTATTTT. Using reference TRBV19 and TRBJ2-3 for the parts outside the CDR3, the full variable domain is DGGITQSPKYLFRKEGQNVTLSCEQNLNHDAMYWYRQDPGQGLRLIYYSQIVNDFQKGDIAEGYSVSREKKESFPLTVTSAQKNPTAFYLCASSAADTQYFGPGTRLTVL.

In this sample, this clonotype turned up many times. This sequence joins TRBV6-2 or TRBV6-3 and TRBJ2-2, with D perhaps TRBD2 (5 bases). The CDR3 is 14 amino acids. V was clipped by 7 bases and J by 5 bases, with 14 bases between them. Germline V gene lookup returns CDR1 MNHEY and CDR2 SVGEGT. CDR3 loop: CASNEGLGTGELFF. The CDR3 nucleotides read TGTGCCAGCAATGAAGGACTCGGGACCGGGGAGCTGTTTTTT.

This clonotype was counted at least ten times. The V call is TRBV6-1, the J call TRBJ1-5, with D perhaps TRBD1 (6 bases). V dropped 6 bases and J dropped 3 bases, with 15 bases sitting between them. The germline CDR1 and CDR2 sequences are MNHNS and SASEGT. CDR3 size: 15 residues. The CDR3 DNA reads as TGTGCCAGCAGGAGGGGGAGGGGGTTCAATCAGCCCCAGCATTTT. This translates into CASRRGRGFNQPQHF.

This clonotype occurred many times. The gene calls are TRBV20-1 and TRBJ2-3, with a weak D call TRBD2 (6 bases). The V gene's germline CDR1 is DFQATT and CDR2 SNEGSKA (reference sequence). The V and J ends lost 0 bases and 1 base respectively, with 14 bases between them. CDR3 length equals 16 residues. Here the CDR3 DNA reads TGCAGTGCTAGAGATCCGTCGGGGGAACGCACAGATACGCAGTATTTT. Translated: CSARDPSGERTDTQYF.

Ten or more counts support this clonotype. This may stem from a read error, because a much larger clone lies one nucleotide away. V is TRBV6-2 or TRBV6-3 and J is TRBJ1-5; TRBD1 might be the D (5 bases). CDR3 size: 17 residues. From germline, CDR1 is MNHEY and CDR2 SVGEGT. V lost 4 bases and J lost 5, with 21 bases in between. This chain's CDR3 is CASSSAPGTRSDQPQHF. CDR3 in DNA: TGTGCCAGCAGTTCCGCCCCGGGGACGCGGAGCGATCAGCCCCAGCATTTT.

This clonotype was counted only a few times. This chain links TRBV10-3 with TRBJ2-7; TRBD2 agrees at 16 bases. J was trimmed by 4 bases and V by 3 bases; bases with no gene match: 3. Per germline, CDR1 ENHRY and CDR2 SYGVKD. The CDR3 length is 16 residues. CDR3 region: CAISDPGLAGGYEQYF. In DNA form, the CDR3 reads TGTGCCATCAGTGACCCGGGACTAGCGGGGGGGTACGAGCAGTACTTC.

As for this clonotype: A much larger clone differs from this one at a single base, so this may be a read error. Because the CDR3 is missing its conserved closing phenylalanine or tryptophan, this is likely a read error. V gene TRBV28 combines with J gene TRBJ1-2; D unresolved. The germline V gene encodes CDR1 MDHEN and CDR2 SYDVKM. Trimming pared 1 base from V and 5 bases from J, leaving 11 bases between. The CDR3 is 14 residues long. The CDR3 bases are TGTGCCAGCAGTTTATCGGAGCCTACGTATGGCTACACCCTC. Translating it yields CASSLSEPTYGYTL.

This chain uses TRBV13 with TRBJ1-2, with 7 nucleotides matching TRBD1. CDR1 PRHDT and CDR2 FYEKMQ come from the germline V gene (reference sequence). The CDR3 covers 16 residues. The trim removed 5 bases at V and 1 base at J, leaving 10 bases unmatched. The CDR3 region has the DNA TGTGCCAGCAGCGTTAGCTTAGGGGGCAGTAACTATGGCTACACCTTC. This gives the protein CASSVSLGGSNYGYTF.

In its sample, this clonotype was seen many times. The rearrangement uses TRBV4-2 and TRBJ1-5; 8 bases match TRBD1. CDR3 length: 15 residues. Germline V CDR1 and CDR2: LGHNA, YNFKEQ. After removal of 3 bases from V and 6 bases from J, the junction contained 7 bases not matched to a gene. CDR3 bases: TGTGCCAGCAGCCAGAGTACAGGGACAGGTCAGCCCCAGCATTTT. Its translation: CASSQSTGTGQPQHF.

The rearrangement uses TRBV4-1 and TRBJ2-1, with no clear D. This CDR3 contains 16 residues. Trimming pared 1 base from V and 0 bases from J, leaving 10 bases between. CDR1 MGHRA and CDR2 YSYEKL come from the germline V gene. DNA for the CDR3: TGCGCCAGCAGCCAAGGTTGGGTGAGCTCCTACAATGAGCAGTTCTTC. Its protein is CASSQGWVSSYNEQFF.

This clonotype was observed at least ten times. The genes are TRBV30 and TRBJ2-3; no firm D call. Trimming left V 2 bases short and J 1 base short, with 10 bases between. This CDR3 contains 14 residues. The germline gives CDR1 GTSNPN, CDR2 SVGIG (reference sequence). This CDR3 reads CAWSLGSGTDTQYF. The CDR3 nucleotides are TGTGCCTGGAGTTTAGGGTCGGGCACAGATACGCAGTATTTT.